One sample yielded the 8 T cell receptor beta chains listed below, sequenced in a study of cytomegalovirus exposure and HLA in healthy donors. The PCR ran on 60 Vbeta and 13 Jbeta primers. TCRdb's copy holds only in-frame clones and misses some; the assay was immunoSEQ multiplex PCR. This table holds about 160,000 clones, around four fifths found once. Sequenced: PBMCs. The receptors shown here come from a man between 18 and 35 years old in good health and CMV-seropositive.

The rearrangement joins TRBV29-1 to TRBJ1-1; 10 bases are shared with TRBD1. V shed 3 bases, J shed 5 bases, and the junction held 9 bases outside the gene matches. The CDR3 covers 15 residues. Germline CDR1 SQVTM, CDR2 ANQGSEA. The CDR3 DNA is TGCAGCGTTGAGGGGACAGGGGTTGAAGGGACTGAAGCTTTCTTT. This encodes CSVEGTGVEGTEAFF.

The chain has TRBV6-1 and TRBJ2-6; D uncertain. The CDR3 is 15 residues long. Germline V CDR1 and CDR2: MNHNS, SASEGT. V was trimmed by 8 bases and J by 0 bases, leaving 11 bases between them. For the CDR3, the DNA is TGTGCCAGCGGTTCACCGAGCTCTGGGGCCAACGTCCTGACTTTC. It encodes CASGSPSSGANVLTF.

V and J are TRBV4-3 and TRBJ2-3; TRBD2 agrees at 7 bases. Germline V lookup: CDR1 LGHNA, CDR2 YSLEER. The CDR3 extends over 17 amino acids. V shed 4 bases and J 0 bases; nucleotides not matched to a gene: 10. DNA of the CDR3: TGCGCCAGCAGCCTTGGGGCGGGAGTTCGGAGCACAGATACGCAGTATTTT. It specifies CASSLGAGVRSTDTQYF.

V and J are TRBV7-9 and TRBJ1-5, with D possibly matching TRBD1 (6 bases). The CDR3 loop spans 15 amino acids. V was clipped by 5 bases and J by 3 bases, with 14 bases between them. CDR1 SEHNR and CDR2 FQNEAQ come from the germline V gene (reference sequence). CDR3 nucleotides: TGTGCCAGCAGCGTGGGGCAGGGGCCCAATCAGCCCCAGCATTTT. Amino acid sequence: CASSVGQGPNQPQHF.

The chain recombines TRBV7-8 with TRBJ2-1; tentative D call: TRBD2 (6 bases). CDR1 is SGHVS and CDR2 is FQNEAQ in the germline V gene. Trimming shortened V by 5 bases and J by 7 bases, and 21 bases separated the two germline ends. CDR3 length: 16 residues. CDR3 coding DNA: TGTGCCAGCAGCCTATTGGCGGGACCCCTAGGGAATGAGCAGTTCTTC. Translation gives CASSLLAGPLGNEQFF.

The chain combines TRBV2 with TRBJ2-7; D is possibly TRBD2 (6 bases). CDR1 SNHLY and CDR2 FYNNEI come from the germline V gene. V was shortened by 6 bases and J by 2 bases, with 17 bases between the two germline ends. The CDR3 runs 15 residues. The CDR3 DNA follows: TGTGCCAGCAGGGAGGGCCTCCTGGATCCCTACGAGCAGTACTTC. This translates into CASREGLLDPYEQYF.

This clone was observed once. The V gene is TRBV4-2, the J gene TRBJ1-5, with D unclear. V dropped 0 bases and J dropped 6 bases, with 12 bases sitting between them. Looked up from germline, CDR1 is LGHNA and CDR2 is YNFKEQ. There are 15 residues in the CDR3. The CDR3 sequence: CASSQEKSGGQPQHF. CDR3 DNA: TGTGCCAGCAGCCAAGAAAAATCGGGTGGTCAGCCCCAGCATTTT.

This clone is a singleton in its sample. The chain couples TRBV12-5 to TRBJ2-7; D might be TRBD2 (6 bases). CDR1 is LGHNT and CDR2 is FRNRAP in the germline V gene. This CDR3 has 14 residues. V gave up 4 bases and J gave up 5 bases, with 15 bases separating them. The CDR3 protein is CASGSSGGRNEQYF. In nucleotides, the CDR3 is TGTGCTAGTGGTTCTAGTGGGGGGAGGAACGAGCAGTACTTC.